This T cell receptor beta chain was identified in a study of blood T cell repertoires in COVID-19. Study overall: Spain, Italy and the United States supplied samples that represented acute and convalescent COVID-19.

Authors' methods: Amplification with reference gene primers provided the estimates of nucleated cell counts. Libraries were prepared by immunoSEQ multiplex PCR; TCRdb keeps only in-frame clonotypes and omits some of them. V, J and clone size were drawn from that table, and D and trimming were deduced from the DNA. Seen here are more than 60,000 clones, approximately 79% observed once, and the top ten hold just over 2.5%. This clone appeared once. Germline V gene sequence: CDR1 KGHSH, CDR2 LQKENI. The CDR3 runs 13 residues. Trimming stripped 2 bases from V and 4 bases from J, with 6 bases between. This receptor was taken from a human donor with acute or convalescent COVID-19. The donor label of this sample is uncertain. The chain has TRBV18 and TRBJ1-5, with TRBD1 as a possible D gene (6 bases). Sequencing was carried out using peripheral blood. CDR3 bases: TGTGCCAGCTCACCAACAGGGAATCAGCCCCAGCATTTT. It is translated as CASSPTGNQPQHF.